The subject of this entry is one T cell receptor (beta chain). Its specificity is not known. This sample stems from a study of identical twins. Points from the study as a whole: Memory repertoires lacked the insertion deficit that abundant cord blood beta clonotypes showed.

There are 15 residues in the CDR3. Germline V gene sequence: CDR1 MRHNA, CDR2 SNTAGT. V shed 3 bases and J shed 2 bases, with 12 bases lying between them. TCRdb called the 5' RACE reads again in MiXCR, with one record for every CDR3 protein. The sample records hundreds of thousands of distinct CDR3 sequences, around a sixth being singletons. These sequences were also reported in another study, on T cells expressing NK-cell markers. That source adds: Sorted CD3+CD56+NKG2C+, CD3+CD56+NKG2C- and CD3+CD56-NKG2C+ T cells supplied TCR beta repertoires.

The chain employs TRBV6-4 and TRBJ2-3; D is unresolved. Specimen: PBMCs. This receptor was obtained from a woman under 30 in good health. CDR3 bases: TGTGCCAGCAGTGAGCGCGGTCGAGTCACAGATACGCAGTATTTT. Translated, it gives CASSERGRVTDTQYF.